This entry features one T cell receptor (beta chain) sequence. Its matching antigen is unknown. The data stem from a study of shared clonotypes between healthy human individuals. General study points: Represented diversity (both genetic and exposure-history) was limited by the small number of donors. The sole specimen, blood, was sampled, and tissue repertoires likely differ.

Replicate PCRs run on unsorted PBMC used around 330 ng DNA, which was 25,000 to 30,000 T cell genomes. Unsorted PBMC DNA was run through sequencing on ten immunoSEQ deep assay plates. The table came from immunoSEQ multiplex PCR; TCRdb's copy has only in-frame clones and leaves some out. The profile shows some 470,000 clones, about 82% of them singletons. With 1 base removed from V and 6 bases from J, the gap between germline ends came to 7 bases. Germline CDR1 and CDR2: SGHNT and YYREEE (reference sequence). This CDR3 has 13 amino acids. The chain recombines TRBV5-4 with TRBJ2-2, with no clear D. The specimen sequenced was PBMCs. This TCR came from a woman aged 40 to 50 in good health. Some clones in this sample may be carry-over from other donors' samples. Here the CDR3 reads CASSLTSPGELFF. The CDR3, as DNA: TGTGCCAGCAGCTTGACGAGCCCCGGGGAGCTGTTTTTT.